The 12 T cell receptor beta chains below come from one sample, sequenced in a study of CD8 T cells in ankylosing spondylitis. TCRdb re-analysed the 5' RACE reads in MiXCR, keeping a single row per CDR3 protein. The repertoire has roughly 7,000 distinct CDR3 sequences, approximately 2.7% of them found once; the top ten carry 35% to 40%. Specimen: blood, either unsorted or a sorted T cell fraction (not recorded which). These receptors were collected from a female donor with ankylosing spondylitis or in good health (not recorded which).

This clonotype was counted many times. V is TRBV9 and J is TRBJ2-3; 12 bases fit TRBD2. With 4 bases clipped from V and 5 bases from J, the junction kept 11 bases outside the gene matches. The CDR3 is made up of 17 amino acids. In germline, CDR1 is SGDLS, CDR2 YYNGEE. CDR3 sequence: CASSTASGGARGDTQYF. The CDR3 coding sequence is TGTGCCAGCAGCACCGCTAGCGGGGGGGCGCGTGGAGATACGCAGTATTTT.

This clonotype was counted at least ten times. The chain links TRBV9 to TRBJ2-7, with D possibly TRBD2 on 6 matching bases. V dropped 4 bases and J dropped 1 base, with 12 bases sitting between them. Germline CDR1 reads SGDLS; CDR2 reads YYNGEE. CDR3 size: 14 residues. This CDR3 reads CASSPPGGSYEQYF. CDR3 DNA: TGTGCCAGCAGCCCCCCCGGGGGATCCTACGAGCAGTACTTC.

By share, this clonotype ranks as medium-sized (0.01 to 0.1%). This sequence joins TRBV9 and TRBJ1-3; D perhaps matches TRBD1 (6 bases). Deletions cut 4 bases from V and 0 bases from J, with 11 bases between. This CDR3 region has 15 residues. Germline CDR1 and CDR2: SGDLS and YYNGEE. The DNA of the CDR3 is TGTGCCAGCAGCATACAGGGAGACTCTGGAAACACCATATATTTT. This encodes CASSIQGDSGNTIYF.

By sample share, this clonotype is medium-sized. The chain links TRBV9 to TRBJ2-7, with unresolved D. The CDR3 is 15 residues long. The V end lost 0 bases, the J end lost 2 bases, and 12 bases lay between the germline ends. Germline CDR1 reads SGDLS; CDR2 reads YYNGEE. CDR3 nucleotides: TGTGCCAGCAGCGTAGGATCCAGCCGGACCTACGAGCAGTACTTC. As protein: CASSVGSSRTYEQYF.

By sample share, this clonotype is medium-sized. V is TRBV9 and J is TRBJ2-3; D is tentatively TRBD1 or TRBD2 (5 bases each). CDR3 length equals 14 residues. Germline lookup yields CDR1 SGDLS and CDR2 YYNGEE. V was clipped by 0 bases and J by 2 bases, with 7 bases between them. CDR3 nucleotide sequence: TGTGCCAGCAGCGTAGCCGGGGCCACAGATACGCAGTATTTT. Translating gives CASSVAGATDTQYF.

This clonotype is termed medium-sized. The chain links TRBV9 to TRBJ2-2; a possible D gene is TRBD1 (6 bases). The CDR3 totals 16 residues. Per germline, CDR1 SGDLS and CDR2 YYNGEE. Trimming shortened V by 3 bases and J by 4 bases, and 16 bases separated the two germline ends. Here the CDR3 reads CASSAKGVGFTGELFF. CDR3 DNA sequence: TGTGCCAGCAGCGCGAAGGGGGTTGGCTTCACCGGGGAGCTGTTTTTT. Complete variable domain (other parts from reference TRBV9 and TRBJ2-2): DSGVTQTPKHLITATGQRVTLRCSPRSGDLSVYWYQQSLDQGLQFLIQYYNGEERAKGNILERFSAQQFPDLHSELNLSSLELGDSALYFCASSAKGVGFTGELFFGEGSRLTVL.

Relative to its sample, this clonotype is medium-sized. The rearrangement joins TRBV9 to TRBJ2-1; D perhaps matches TRBD2 (5 bases). V was shortened by 0 bases and J by 7 bases, with 14 bases between the two germline ends. The CDR3 is made up of 15 amino acids. Germline lookup yields CDR1 SGDLS and CDR2 YYNGEE. The CDR3 loop is CASSVEGGEGNEQFF. The CDR3 DNA reads TGTGCCAGCAGCGTAGAAGGCGGAGAGGGTAATGAGCAGTTCTTC.

This clonotype qualifies as medium-sized. V is TRBV9 and J is TRBJ2-1; D ambiguous. V was shortened by 0 bases and J by 5 bases, with 9 bases between the two germline ends. The CDR3 consists of 14 residues. Germline lookup yields CDR1 SGDLS and CDR2 YYNGEE. CDR3 region: CASSVGGSNNEQFF. The DNA for the CDR3 is TGTGCCAGCAGCGTAGGTGGTAGCAACAATGAGCAGTTCTTC.

This clonotype rates as medium-sized. The chain has TRBV9 and TRBJ1-1; tentatively, D is TRBD1 (5 bases). CDR3 size: 15 residues. Germline CDR1 SGDLS, CDR2 YYNGEE. V lost 0 bases, J lost 5 bases, and 14 bases lay in between. CDR3 coding DNA: TGTGCCAGCAGCGTAGAATTGGGCGGGGGGACTGAAGCTTTCTTT. This encodes CASSVELGGGTEAFF.

This clonotype was seen at least ten times. This rearrangement joins TRBV9 to TRBJ2-5; 12 bases align to TRBD2. Germline loops: CDR1 SGDLS, CDR2 YYNGEE. Trimming removed 0 bases from V and 5 bases from J; junction bases left unmatched: 8. CDR3 length: 17 amino acids. In nucleotides, the CDR3 is TGTGCCAGCAGCGTAGGACTAGCGGGAGCTTTGGGGGAGACCCAGTACTTC. This sequence encodes CASSVGLAGALGETQYF.

By frequency in the sample, this clonotype is hyperexpanded. The chain joins TRBV9 to TRBJ2-2, with TRBD1 matching 7 bases. CDR1 is SGDLS and CDR2 is YYNGEE in the germline V gene. The CDR3 runs 16 residues. The junction had 11 bases not matched to a gene; V was cut back by 4 bases and J by 5 bases. CDR3 sequence reads: CASSPEGGAWTGELFF. For the CDR3, the DNA is TGTGCCAGCAGCCCCGAAGGGGGCGCGTGGACCGGGGAGCTGTTTTTT.

This clonotype occurred many times. V gene TRBV9 combines with J gene TRBJ2-6; 8 nucleotides line up with TRBD1. In germline, CDR1 is SGDLS, CDR2 YYNGEE. V was clipped by 7 bases and J by 1 base; unmatched bases: 7. The CDR3 runs to 16 residues. DNA for the CDR3: TGTGCCAGCGGTACCAACAGGGGGTCTGGGGCCAACGTCCTGACTTTC. Protein sequence: CASGTNRGSGANVLTF.